One sample yielded the 17 T cell receptor beta chains listed below, sequenced in a study of T cell repertoires in cytomegalovirus infection. TCRdb passed the reads through MiXCR, listing each CDR3 protein once. This table holds fewer than 650,000 distinct CDR3 sequences, around 40% found once. These receptors lack a known antigen. Sequenced here: cultured PBMCs, sampled from culture after CMV antigen stimulation. These receptors were obtained from a human donor in good health (CMV status not recorded). Some clones in this sample may be carry-over from other donors' samples.

This sequence joins TRBV11-2 and TRBJ2-7, with 7 positions matching TRBD1. V shed 6 bases and J 0 bases; nucleotides not matched to a gene: 11. This CDR3 contains 16 residues. The germline CDR1 and CDR2 sequences are SGHAT and FQNNGV. As DNA, the CDR3 is TGTGCCAGCAGGCCCATAGGGGGCGAGAGCTCCTACGAGCAGTACTTC. This codes for CASRPIGGESSYEQYF. The full variable domain, completed using reference TRBV11-2 and TRBJ2-7, is EAGVAQSPRYKIIEKRQSVAFWCNPISGHATLYWYQQILGQGPKLLIQFQNNGVVDDSQLPKDRFSAERLKGVDSTLKIQPAKLEDSAVYLCASRPIGGESSYEQYFGPGTRLTVT.

The chain recombines TRBV5-1 with TRBJ2-1; 10 nucleotides match TRBD1. V lost 2 bases to trimming and J lost 7 bases; unmatched junction nucleotides: 12. Germline V gene lookup returns CDR1 SGHRS and CDR2 YFSETQ. This CDR3 has 17 amino acids. CDR3 in DNA: TGCGCCAGCAGCTTCTATTACGGGACAGGGGCCCCAAATGAGCAGTTCTTC. Its translation is CASSFYYGTGAPNEQFF. The complete variable domain, with remaining parts taken from reference TRBV5-1 and TRBJ2-1, reads KAGVTQTPRYLIKTRGQQVTLSCSPISGHRSVSWYQQTPGQGLQFLFEYFSETQRNKGNFPGRFSGRQFSNSRSEMNVSTLELGDSALYLCASSFYYGTGAPNEQFFGPGTRLTVL.

This clonotype was seen only a few times. The chain is built from TRBV10-3 and TRBJ1-5; TRBD1 is a possible D gene (6 bases). Germline CDR1 and CDR2: ENHRY and SYGVKD. This CDR3 has 14 residues. The germline V and J ends were trimmed by 2 bases and 6 bases, with 11 bases remaining between them. The CDR3, as DNA: TGTGCCATCAGTGAGCGGGGGCAGGGTCAGCCCCAGCATTTT. It yields the protein CAISERGQGQPQHF.

On this clonotype itself: This could be a read error, since a much larger clone is one nucleotide away. The chain is built from TRBV7-9 and TRBJ2-5; D is possibly TRBD1 (6 bases). V lost 3 bases and J 1 base, leaving 9 bases between the germline ends. The CDR3 sequence is 14 residues long. The germline gives CDR1 SEHNR, CDR2 FQNEAQ (reference sequence). CDR3 sequence: CASSFGQTQETQYF. In DNA form, the CDR3 reads TGTGCCAGCAGCTTCGGACAGACCCAAGAGACCCAGTACTTC.

The chain combines TRBV25-1 with TRBJ2-3; D not certain. Trimming took 4 bases from V and 6 from J, leaving 11 bases between them. This CDR3 has 13 residues. CDR1 and CDR2 from the germline V gene are MGHDK and SYGVNS. CDR3 bases: TGTGCCAGCAGTGTCGCCCCGACGGATACGCAGTATTTT. Translating gives CASSVAPTDTQYF.

The V and J genes are TRBV20-1 and TRBJ2-3; 7 nucleotides align to TRBD2. Losses at the gene ends were 3 bases for V and 5 bases for J; bases not matched to a gene: 11. Germline V gene data show CDR1 as DFQATT and CDR2 as SNEGSKA (reference sequence). The CDR3 totals 15 residues. The CDR3 here is CSASIAAGVLDTQYF. The CDR3 bases are TGCAGTGCTAGTATCGCGGCGGGAGTACTAGATACGCAGTATTTT.

This clonotype was detected only once. The gene calls are TRBV29-1 and TRBJ1-4; D might be TRBD1 (6 bases). CDR1 SQVTM and CDR2 ANQGSEA come from the germline V gene. Trimming removed 4 bases at V and 7 bases at J, with 10 bases between. This CDR3 contains 12 residues. CDR3 sequence reads: CSVGQVREKLFF. Written as DNA, the CDR3 is TGCAGCGTTGGACAGGTCCGTGAAAAACTGTTTTTT.

The chain recombines TRBV7-2 with TRBJ2-3, with D unclear. This CDR3 contains 11 residues. In germline, CDR1 is SGHTA, CDR2 FQGNSA. V was clipped by 7 bases and J by 7 bases, with 9 bases between them. The CDR3: CASTWRNTQYF. Here the CDR3 DNA reads TGTGCCAGCACCTGGCGAAATACGCAGTATTTT.

The chain couples TRBV20-1 to TRBJ2-2; D is possibly TRBD1 (5 bases). This CDR3 has 13 amino acids. Trimming cost V 6 bases and J 3 bases, with 11 bases left between them. Germline V gives CDR1 DFQATT, CDR2 SNEGSKA (reference sequence). CDR3 residues: CSANEGDTGELFF. The CDR3 DNA reads as TGCAGTGCAAACGAAGGGGACACCGGGGAGCTGTTTTTT.

The rearrangement uses TRBV4-3 and TRBJ2-1; the D is unclear. CDR3 length: 14 residues. The V gene's germline CDR1 is LGHNA and CDR2 YSLEER. With 0 bases removed from V and 10 bases from J, the gap between germline ends came to 13 bases. The CDR3 nucleotides are TGCGCCAGCAGCCAAGATTTGTTGAGAGCCGAGCAGTTCTTC. Protein product: CASSQDLLRAEQFF.

In its sample, this clonotype was seen many times. The V and J genes are TRBV7-2 and TRBJ2-3; TRBD2 agrees at 9 bases. CDR3 length: 16 amino acids. CDR1 and CDR2 (germline): SGHTA, FQGNSA. Losses at the gene ends were 4 bases for V and 3 bases for J; bases not matched to a gene: 8. CDR3: CASSWKSGRRTDTQYF. CDR3 in DNA: TGTGCCAGCAGCTGGAAGAGCGGGAGGAGGACAGATACGCAGTATTTT.

This clonotype was picked up a small number of times. The J gene is TRBJ2-3, the V gene TRBV4-3, with 12 positions matching TRBD2. Trimming took 3 bases from V and 8 from J; bases not matched to a gene: 12. Germline assignment: CDR1 LGHNA and CDR2 YSLEER. The CDR3 consists of 17 residues. CDR3 sequence reads: CASSHHGTSGSRGTQYF. CDR3 nucleotide sequence: TGCGCCAGCAGCCACCACGGGACTAGCGGGTCCCGCGGTACGCAGTATTTT.

The CDR3, as DNA: TGTGAGCTAGCGGGGGGGTCCGAAGATACGCAGTATTTT. Residues: CELAGGSEDTQYF. J is TRBJ2-3 and V is TRBV28; 12 nucleotides line up with TRBD2. Germline CDR1 is MDHEN and CDR2 is SYDVKM. The CDR3 length is 13 residues.

The J gene is TRBJ2-1, the V gene TRBV7-2; 8 positions agree with TRBD1. The CDR3 length is 15 residues. V dropped 5 bases and J dropped 5; count of bases not matched to a gene: 8. The germline V gene has CDR1 SGHTA and CDR2 FQGNSA. The CDR3 DNA follows: TGTGCCAGCAGCCCATGGACAGGGCGGAACAATGAGCAGTTCTTC. Residues: CASSPWTGRNNEQFF.

The sample holds many counts of this clonotype. An end of the junction does not agree with germline; a read error may underlie this. The gene calls are TRBV7-2 and TRBJ2-7; a possible D gene is TRBD1 (5 bases). Germline V gives CDR1 SGHTA, CDR2 FQGNSA. The CDR3 spans 16 residues. CDR3 sequence (DNA): TGTGCCAGCAGCTTAGAAGGGCCAGGGTATTCCTCCGAGCAGTACTTC. This gives the protein CASSLEGPGYSSEQYF.

The chain employs TRBV7-2 and TRBJ2-1; D gene uncertain. The CDR3 has 12 amino acids. V was cut by 5 bases and J by 10 bases, with 12 bases left in between. In germline, CDR1 is SGHTA, CDR2 FQGNSA. CDR3 nucleotide sequence: TGTGCCAGCAGCCAGGATTTGGCGGAGCAGTTCTTC. This gives the protein CASSQDLAEQFF.

This clonotype came up many times. This chain links TRBV7-8 with TRBJ2-3, with D unclear. Germline CDR1 and CDR2: SGHVS and FQNEAQ. V was trimmed by 5 bases and J by 6 bases, leaving 12 bases between them. CDR3 size: 13 residues. CDR3 region: CASSPQVGDTQYF. Here the CDR3 DNA reads TGTGCCAGCAGCCCTCAGGTCGGGGATACGCAGTATTTT. The full variable domain, rest sourced from reference TRBV7-8 and TRBJ2-3, is GAGVSQSPRYKVAKRGQDVALRCDPISGHVSLFWYQQALGQGPEFLTYFQNEAQLDKSGLPSDRFFAERPEGSVSTLKIQRTQQEDSAVYLCASSPQVGDTQYFGPGTRLTVL.